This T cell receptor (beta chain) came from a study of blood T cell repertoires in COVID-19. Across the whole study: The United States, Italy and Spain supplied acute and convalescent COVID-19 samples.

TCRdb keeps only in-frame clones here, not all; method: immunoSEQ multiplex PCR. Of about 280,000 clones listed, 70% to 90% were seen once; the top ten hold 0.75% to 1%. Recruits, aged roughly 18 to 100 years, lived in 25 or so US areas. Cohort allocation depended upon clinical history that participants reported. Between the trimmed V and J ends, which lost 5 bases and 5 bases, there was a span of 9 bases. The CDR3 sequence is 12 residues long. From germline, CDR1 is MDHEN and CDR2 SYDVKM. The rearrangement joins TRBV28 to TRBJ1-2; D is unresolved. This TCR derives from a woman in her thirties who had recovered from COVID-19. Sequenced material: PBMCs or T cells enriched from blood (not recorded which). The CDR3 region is CASSVYGYGYTF. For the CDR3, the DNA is TGTGCCAGCAGTGTATACGGGTATGGCTACACCTTC.